This T cell receptor beta chain was documented in a study of cytomegalovirus exposure and HLA in healthy donors (dated by TCRdb to 2016 to 2017). As for the study more broadly: An earlier analysis of about 530 of the donors reported under 300 Gb of sequence data and roughly 120 million unique TCR beta sequences obtained from roughly 170 million T cells. Roughly 290 gigabases of sequencing data and about 92 million unique TCR sequences made up an early release that covered 500 to 700 HLA-typed donors. Of the roughly 400 genotyped donors, around 81% fell in the genetic ancestry cluster associated with self-reported Caucasian donors. The aim of the study was to test whether cataloging public T cell receptors could identify signatures of past pathogen exposure. The study used immunosequencing to profile the T cell repertoires of approximately 630 subjects and linked those repertoires to cytomegalovirus serostatus. Along with the approximately 650-subject first cohort, a separate validation cohort of over a hundred different subjects was used. High-throughput TCR immunosequencing, statistical association of individual TCRs with disease status, and machine learning were combined to predict cytomegalovirus infection status. To study patterns of TCR occurrence, a later analysis re-analyzed previously published TCR beta repertoires from 500 to 850 donors and added high-resolution HLA genotyping. Rather than drawing on any new phenotypic data, the later analysis identified candidate immune exposures from TCR beta sequences and the way those sequences occurred across donors. An earlier analysis of around 640 of the donors used high-throughput TCR beta sequencing to judge whether each TCR beta V gene segment behaved as functional or pseudogenic. Donor age, sex, ethnicity and CMV serostatus were compiled together with the repertoire data. In a later genetic analysis, genome-wide SNP genotypes for about 65% of the 666 donors were used, and that subset was treated as a discovery cohort. Every repertoire in the discovery cohort had been generated on one and the same sequencing platform. Class I and class II HLA loci were covered by the typing at four-digit resolution. Typing coverage varied by locus: 629-630 donors for A, B, C, DRB1 and DQB1; roughly 560 for DQA1; approximately 610 for DPA1; approximately 490 for DPB1. Roughly 5 DR-DQ haplotypes were handled as single units for association and clustering, since linkage in the cohort was strong. On average, 235,054 unique TCR beta nucleotide sequences were sequenced per donor among several hundred genotyped donors of the cohort, with around 19% of those sequences being non-productive. What the work shows at the level of the full study, not this receptor alone: The sequencing pipeline was judged likely to have produced a cluster of highly shared sequence variants as a technical artifact. A later analysis reported that several top co-occurrence clusters appeared linked to parvovirus B19, influenza, CMV and Epstein-Barr virus. Specific HLA alleles were associated with 15,000 to 20,000 TCR beta sequences at a false discovery rate of 0.05 in a later analysis. A further reported finding was that TCR beta sequences accurately predicted the HLA-A and HLA-B alleles for most subjects in the first cohort. This cohort had only TCR beta chains sequenced, and the lack of alpha or paired-chain data limited which features could be detected. In an earlier analysis of a few hundred of the donors, most TCR beta V segments were observed in productive rearrangements about 90% or about 30% of the time, broadly matching IMGT annotations. According to the authors, the approach could potentially be generalized to other disease states and immunological phenotypes. According to a later genetic analysis, donors in an Asian-associated ancestry cluster had fewer N-insertions in productive TCRs than the roughly 670-donor mean. The presence/absence analyses assumed that sequencing depth was roughly uniform across donors, and that assumption may not be true. V-gene and J-gene trimming of TCR beta chains was associated with a missense DCLRE1C variant in a later genetic analysis, and the association was replicated in an independent cohort. Linkage disequilibrium might explain the correlated functional status among segregating V segments, but an unknown experimental factor could not be excluded. The only immune exposure information available for the cohort was CMV serostatus. In a later analysis, HLA-associated TCR beta chains showed more clonal expansion and lower generation probabilities than non-associated chains that were equally common. The classifier was reported to diagnose cytomegalovirus status with high specificity and sensitivity in both the original and validation cohorts. In a later analysis, the rate of TCR association differed among HLA loci, with DRB1 alleles having the most associated TCRs and HLA-C alleles having the fewest. Most CMV-associated TCR beta chains appeared to be HLA-restricted in a later analysis, and the HLA associations seemed to be driven largely by CMV exposure. HLA typing was unavailable for some donors at each locus, so association tests used only the typed subset. Some IMGT-functional V segments, including TRBV6-2 and TRBV6-3, could not be distinguished by the 87-base-pair reads and were therefore excluded. Across donors, most TCR sequences were observed very rarely, whereas some public TCRs were present in many individuals. In the study, 164 TCR beta chains were listed as associated with cytomegalovirus. Seventeen rarely observed V segments, including chromosome 9 orphons, were excluded from the earlier analysis of some 590 of the donors because counts were too low. In vitro tests confirmed that three of the cytomegalovirus-associated TCR beta chains recognize cytomegalovirus antigens. When HLA alleles, especially DR and DQ, strongly co-occurred, TCR associations were difficult to assign to individual alleles.

In total, roughly 670 healthy bone marrow donors made up the cohort. Cohort members were all nominally healthy when sampled, although unrecorded immune exposures were likely present. The donor was CMV seropositive and belonged to the group of 250 to 300 seropositive cohort members. Each donor provided a peripheral blood sample, and peripheral blood mononuclear cells were used for TCR beta sequencing. The Qiagen DNeasy Blood Extraction Kit was used to extract genomic DNA from the blood cell samples. Based on the germline V gene (reference sequence), the CDR1 and CDR2 sequences are MNHNY and SVGAGI. Ends trimmed: V by 0 bases, J by 8 bases; bases unmatched to a gene: 3. Reading from cysteine to phenylalanine, the CDR3 counts 14 amino acids. This entry keeps only the CDR3 DNA: 42 bases, framed from base 1. The library was generated by the immunoSEQ multiplex PCR assay. For the multiplex PCR, a mixture combining 60 forward primers for TCR Vbeta segments and 13 reverse primers for TCR Jbeta segments was used. Amplification of the CDR3 region of rearranged TCR beta genes was performed with a multiplex PCR assay on genomic DNA. The amplified TCR beta libraries were sequenced on the Illumina HiSeq System as 87-base-pair reads. On the authors' methods: In a later analysis, 77 million or so unique TCR beta chains were counted across the roughly 670 repertoires, and around 11 million of these chains were shared by at least two donors. Raw reads were error-corrected and collapsed into unique sequences with a nearest-neighbor algorithm that merged closely related sequences to remove PCR and sequencing errors. To assign V, D and J gene segments, CDR3 sequences were aligned to IMGT reference sequences. For a sequence to be retained, at least a six-nucleotide match to both a V gene segment and a J gene segment was required. Rearrangements were classified as productive when the CDR3 lacked stop codons and remained in frame with V and J, and all other rearrangements were classified as non-productive. CDR3 was defined according to IMGT convention as the region running from the second conserved V-encoded cysteine to the conserved J-encoded phenylalanine. Sequences without an unambiguous match to a single V gene segment were excluded from the earlier analysis of approximately 560 of the donors. An earlier analysis of several hundred of the donors called V segments functional above 56.7% productive rearrangements and segregating when the between-donor standard deviation exceeded 5%. A statistical classification framework was built to diagnose cytomegalovirus status from the catalog of TCR beta chain sequences. In a later analysis, V and J genes were assigned by comparing TCR nucleotide sequences against IMGT/GENE-DB human TR gene sequences. A later analysis assigned CDR3 sequences and most-parsimonious VDJ recombination scenarios with the TCRdist pipeline. In a later analysis, each TCR beta chain was defined by its CDR3 amino acid sequence together with its V-gene family, and reads without a unique V-gene family were excluded. To address suspected cross-contamination and a sequencing artifact, a later analysis removed under 600 highly shared, low-generation-probability nucleotide sequences. In a later analysis, a clonal expansion index was calculated for each public chain from normalized within-repertoire ranks of inferred template counts. In a later analysis, generation probabilities were computed using a VDJ recombination model fitted to out-of-frame rearrangements, and the results were checked against IGoR. In a later analysis, hypergeometric tests were used to score TCR-TCR, TCR-HLA and TCR-CMV co-occurrence, with a repertoire-size bias correction applied to TCR pairs. A later analysis estimated false discovery rates by permuting HLA or CMV assignments 20 times. In a later analysis, co-occurring TCRs were grouped using DBSCAN, with TCRdist sequence similarity added in when clustering inside HLA-allele-positive subsets. Co-occurrence clustering excluded repertoires with fewer than 30,000 or more than 120,000 public chains, plus five with anomalous nucleotide sharing. Imported from immuneACCESS, the table was reduced by TCRdb to in-frame sequences with V and J called. These copies leave out some clones; in studies compared against another copy, an unresolved V gene accounts for under half, and the cause of the remainder is not known. V, J and clone size were drawn from that table, and D and trimming were deduced from the DNA. This sample holds about 140,000 clones; 82% were observed only once. The ten largest clones capture roughly 3.4% of the sample.

A remark on this clone: It has no known antigen specificity. Base qualities are not at hand, and no much larger clone is one base apart.

The specimen was PBMCs. The rearrangement combines TRBV6-6 with TRBJ1-2; 10 central bases correspond to TRBD1. The TCR sequence derives from a man younger than 35 in good health and CMV-seropositive. For the CDR3, the sequence is CASSYSTGGDGYTF. The nucleotide sequence is given as TGTGCCAGCAGTTACTCGACAGGGGGCGACGGCTACACCTTC.